One sample yielded the 25 T cell receptor beta chains listed below, sequenced in a study of technical replicates of blood from a handful of donors. TCRdb keeps only in-frame clones here, not all; method: immunoSEQ multiplex PCR. The table includes over 50,000 clones, approximately 97% detected once. Sequenced material: T cells isolated from PBMCs. The receptors stem from a human donor in good health.

This sequence joins TRBV5-8 and TRBJ2-2; TRBD1 aligns across 8 bases. The CDR3 runs to 15 residues. Germline lookup yields CDR1 SGHTS and CDR2 YDEGEE. Unmatched junction bases numbered 3, after V lost 1 base and J lost 4 bases. The CDR3 reads CASSLLQGATGELFF. CDR3 sequence (DNA): TGTGCCAGCAGCTTGCTCCAGGGGGCCACCGGGGAGCTGTTTTTT.

The genes are TRBV2 and TRBJ2-5; TRBD1 is a possible D gene (6 bases). Trimming left V 8 bases short and J 4 bases short, with 8 bases between. This CDR3 contains 11 residues. Germline CDR1 reads SNHLY; CDR2 reads FYNNEI. The CDR3 here is CASRQAETQYF. The CDR3, as DNA: TGTGCCAGCCGACAGGCAGAGACCCAGTACTTC.

The chain uses TRBV2 and TRBJ2-7, with TRBD2 identical over 12 bases. J was trimmed by 3 bases and V by 4 bases; bases with no gene match: 4. This CDR3 has 15 residues. Per the germline V gene, CDR1 is SNHLY and CDR2 is FYNNEI. The CDR3, as DNA: TGTGCCAGCAGTGGAGAGACTAGCGGGAGCTACGAGCAGTACTTC. Amino acids: CASSGETSGSYEQYF.

This rearrangement joins TRBV9 to TRBJ1-6; tentative D call: TRBD1 (6 bases). Trimming removed 3 bases at V and 10 bases at J, with 17 bases between. CDR3 size: 15 residues. The germline V gene encodes CDR1 SGDLS and CDR2 YYNGEE. Written as DNA, the CDR3 is TGTGCCAGCAGCGCGGCTACAGGGATGGAGTCACCCCTCCACTTT. Protein sequence: CASSAATGMESPLHF.

The rearrangement joins TRBV6-6 to TRBJ1-2; D is possibly TRBD1 (6 bases). The germline gives CDR1 MNHNY, CDR2 SVGAGI (reference sequence). The CDR3 contains 13 residues. The ends were cut back, 2 bases at V and 4 bases at J, with 8 bases in the middle. CDR3 nucleotide sequence: TGTGCCAGCAGTTACGACAGGAGCTATGGCTACACCTTC. Translating gives CASSYDRSYGYTF.

The chain combines TRBV7-6 with TRBJ2-6; D may be TRBD1 (6 bases). The CDR3 spans 18 residues. V was pared by 4 bases and J by 0 bases, with 16 bases between. The germline V gene has CDR1 SGHVS and CDR2 FNYEAQ. The CDR3 DNA sequence: TGTGCCAGCAGCTCCGACAGGAATACTTACTCTGGGGCCAACGTCCTGACTTTC. This sequence encodes CASSSDRNTYSGANVLTF. Drawing the rest from reference TRBV7-6 and TRBJ2-6, the complete variable domain is GAGVSQSPRYKVTKRGQDVALRCDPISGHVSLYWYRQALGQGPEFLTYFNYEAQQDKSGLPNDRFSAERPEGSISTLTIQRTEQRDSAMYRCASSSDRNTYSGANVLTFGAGSRLTVL.

The rearrangement uses TRBV5-1 and TRBJ2-1; 7 positions agree with TRBD1. In germline, CDR1 is SGHRS, CDR2 YFSETQ. This CDR3 has 15 amino acids. V trimming: 3 bases; J trimming: 2 bases; junction bases outside the gene matches: 5. CDR3 protein: CASSSQGVTYNEQFF. CDR3 DNA sequence: TGCGCCAGCAGCTCCCAGGGGGTTACCTACAATGAGCAGTTCTTC.

The chain employs TRBV6-1 and TRBJ1-4; TRBD1 matches at 8 bases. The CDR3 has 12 residues. Germline lookup yields CDR1 MNHNS and CDR2 SASEGT. J gave up 6 bases and V 10 bases, and 4 bases lay outside the gene matches. CDR3 DNA sequence: TGTGCCACCCGACAGGGGTATGAAAAACTGTTTTTT. This translates into CATRQGYEKLFF.

The V and J genes are TRBV6-5 and TRBJ2-5, with a tentative D call TRBD2 (7 bases). This CDR3 spans 15 amino acids. Germline V gene sequence: CDR1 MNHEY, CDR2 SVGAGI. V was shortened by 6 bases and J by 5 bases, with 19 bases between the two germline ends. CDR3 nucleotides: TGTGCCAGCAGCCCTAGGGGGGGCGCAGGGGAGACCCAGTACTTC. It yields the protein CASSPRGGAGETQYF.

The gene calls are TRBV6-1 and TRBJ1-2; the D is unclear. The germline V and J ends were trimmed by 2 bases and 4 bases, with 8 bases remaining between them. The CDR3 extends over 13 amino acids. Germline loops: CDR1 MNHNS, CDR2 SASEGT. The CDR3 is CASSEQVGYGYTF. Written as DNA, the CDR3 is TGTGCCAGCAGTGAACAAGTCGGCTATGGCTACACCTTC.

The chain carries TRBV28 and TRBJ2-3; D possibly corresponds to TRBD1 (6 bases). Germline V gives CDR1 MDHEN, CDR2 SYDVKM. The CDR3 totals 16 residues. Trimming removed 6 bases at V and 2 bases at J, with 18 bases between. CDR3: CASSHGRDTYTDTQYF. CDR3 bases: TGTGCCAGCAGCCATGGCCGGGACACCTACACAGATACGCAGTATTTT.

The rearrangement links TRBV10-2 to TRBJ1-5; D unclear. Trimming cost V 7 bases and J 0 bases, with 13 bases left between them. In germline, CDR1 is WSHSY, CDR2 SAAADI. There are 15 residues in the CDR3. Here the CDR3 reads CASTKGGYSNQPQHF. The CDR3 DNA reads TGCGCCAGCACCAAGGGAGGGTATAGCAATCAGCCCCAGCATTTT.

The V gene is TRBV6-1, the J gene TRBJ2-5, with D tentatively TRBD2 (6 bases). Germline V gene sequence: CDR1 MNHNS, CDR2 SASEGT. The CDR3 loop spans 15 amino acids. V lost 3 bases to trimming and J lost 0 bases, with 11 bases between them. The CDR3 bases are TGTGCCAGCAGTGATTTTTTAGCGGACCAAGAGACCCAGTACTTC. It codes for CASSDFLADQETQYF.

This chain connects TRBV6-1 to TRBJ1-5; the D is unclear. Germline V gene lookup returns CDR1 MNHNS and CDR2 SASEGT. This CDR3 is 13 amino acids long. The germline V and J ends were trimmed by 7 bases and 3 bases, with 10 bases remaining between them. CDR3 in DNA: TGTGCCAGCACGAGGGCCTCCAATCAGCCCCAGCATTTT. It yields the protein CASTRASNQPQHF.

The rearrangement joins TRBV29-1 to TRBJ2-7, with 11 bases matching TRBD1. The CDR3 is made up of 15 amino acids. With V trimmed by 5 bases and J by 4 bases, 10 bases remained unmatched. CDR1 and CDR2 from the germline V gene are SQVTM and ANQGSEA. For the CDR3, the DNA is TGCAGCGTTTCCTTCCGGGACAGGGGGGAATACGAGCAGTACTTC. Translation gives CSVSFRDRGEYEQYF.

This clone was detected only once. The chain employs TRBV27 and TRBJ1-1, with 9 bases identical to TRBD1. The CDR3 is made up of 15 amino acids. CDR1 is MNHEY and CDR2 is SMNVEV in the germline V gene (reference sequence). Losses at the gene ends were 5 bases for V and 2 bases for J; bases not matched to a gene: 6. This CDR3 is CASSRRGQGNTEAFF. The CDR3 coding sequence is TGTGCCAGCAGTAGAAGGGGACAGGGAAACACTGAAGCTTTCTTT.

The chain links TRBV6-1 to TRBJ1-5, with D uncertain. Trimming took 7 bases from V and 3 from J, leaving 10 bases between them. CDR3 length: 13 amino acids. Germline V gene sequence: CDR1 MNHNS, CDR2 SASEGT. The chain's CDR3 is CASTGGSNQPQHF. The DNA of the CDR3 is TGTGCCAGCACCGGAGGGTCCAATCAGCCCCAGCATTTT.

This sequence joins TRBV11-1 and TRBJ2-5; D may be TRBD1 (5 bases). CDR1 and CDR2 from the germline V gene are SGHAT and FQDESV (reference sequence). The V and J ends lost 2 bases and 3 bases respectively, with 7 bases between them. CDR3 size: 13 residues. This CDR3 reads CASSLKTEETQYF. Here the CDR3 DNA reads TGTGCCAGCAGCTTAAAGACAGAAGAGACCCAGTACTTC.

The chain recombines TRBV5-8 with TRBJ1-1; 9 bases fit TRBD1. V trimming: 6 bases; J trimming: 9 bases; junction bases outside the gene matches: 9. The CDR3 covers 13 residues. Germline-derived CDR1 and CDR2 are SGHTS and YDEGEE. The DNA for the CDR3 is TGTGCCAGCACCACTGACAGGGGGAACAAAGCTTTCTTT. Translating it yields CASTTDRGNKAFF.

This clone has only one observation. This chain links TRBV11-2 with TRBJ2-3; perhaps TRBD2 as D (6 bases). The V gene lost 5 bases and the J gene lost 0 bases, with 9 bases spanning the gap. Germline V gene lookup returns CDR1 SGHAT and CDR2 FQNNGV. This CDR3 comprises 14 residues. The CDR3 sequence: CASSPGLSTDTQYF. The CDR3 nucleotides read TGTGCCAGCAGCCCGGGACTGAGCACAGATACGCAGTATTTT.

V usage is TRBV7-2 and J usage is TRBJ2-7, with D uncertain. The CDR3 spans 11 residues. CDR1 is SGHTA, CDR2 FQGNSA, per germline. V was shortened by 5 bases and J by 3 bases, with 5 bases between the two germline ends. CDR3 in amino acids: CASSTYYEQYF. The CDR3 bases are TGTGCCAGCAGCACTTACTACGAGCAGTACTTC.

This chain connects TRBV2 to TRBJ1-2; the D is unclear. The CDR3 loop spans 14 amino acids. V shed 4 bases and J shed 5 bases, with 14 bases lying between them. The V gene's germline CDR1 is SNHLY and CDR2 FYNNEI. The CDR3 nucleotides read TGTGCCAGCAGTGGATCCGGGATTCATTATGGCTACACCTTC. Translating gives CASSGSGIHYGYTF.

This rearrangement joins TRBV5-1 to TRBJ2-1, with TRBD1 matching 9 bases. The CDR3 consists of 16 residues. The germline CDR1 and CDR2 sequences are SGHRS and YFSETQ. Losses at the gene ends were 9 bases for V and 7 bases for J; bases not matched to a gene: 17. The CDR3 sequence: CATSRGDRALQNEQFF. The CDR3 nucleotides are TGCGCCACCAGTCGTGGGGACAGGGCCTTACAGAATGAGCAGTTCTTC.

The chain couples TRBV5-1 to TRBJ2-2; 7 bases line up with TRBD1. The CDR3 runs 14 residues. Per germline, CDR1 SGHRS and CDR2 YFSETQ. With V trimmed by 7 bases and J by 0 bases, 3 bases remained unmatched. The CDR3 loop reads CASSGTANTGELFF. The CDR3 DNA is TGCGCCAGCTCCGGGACAGCGAACACCGGGGAGCTGTTTTTT.

The chain recombines TRBV7-3 with TRBJ2-7, with TRBD2 matching over 8 bases. The germline V gene has CDR1 SGHTA and CDR2 FQGTGA. The CDR3 is made up of 15 amino acids. J was trimmed by 4 bases and V by 1 base; bases with no gene match: 6. CDR3 in amino acids: CASSLMSGGSYEQYF. DNA for the CDR3: TGTGCCAGCAGCTTAATGAGCGGGGGATCTTACGAGCAGTACTTC. Variable domain in full (rest from reference TRBV7-3 and TRBJ2-7): GAGVSQTPSNKVTEKGKYVELRCDPISGHTALYWYRQSLGQGPEFLIYFQGTGAADDSGLPNDRFFAVRPEGSVSTLKIQRTERGDSAVYLCASSLMSGGSYEQYFGPGTRLTVT.